The clone carrying this T cell receptor (beta chain) was seen ten or more times. Its antigen is unknown. The data derive from a study of T cell repertoires in cytomegalovirus infection. Study at large: From public TCR beta signatures came an indication of both CMV infection and matching HLA type. Study-level findings and limits: Summed frequency of shared TCR beta families picked out CMV carriers who also had the relevant HLA. There were HLA-C-restricted CMV-specific TCR beta clonotypes dominating the ex vivo response.

MiXCR, run by TCRdb on the reads, gives a single entry per CDR3 protein. The sample lists over 250,000 distinct CDR3 sequences, under 25% occurring once. V shed 3 bases and J 10 bases; nucleotides not matched to a gene: 6. The CDR3 is 15 amino acids. Looked up from germline, CDR1 is LGHNA and CDR2 is YSLEER. The material sequenced was cultured PBMCs, taken from culture after CMV antigen stimulation. The clonotype originates from a human donor in good health (CMV status not recorded). Some clones in this sample may be carry-over from other donors' samples. The rearrangement uses TRBV4-3 and TRBJ1-6, with 10 bases matching TRBD1. The CDR3 protein is CASSQMGQGNSPLHF. CDR3 sequence (DNA): TGCGCCAGCAGCCAGATGGGACAGGGGAACTCACCCCTCCACTTT.